This TCR beta chain was sequenced in a study of Ad26.COV2.S vaccination and SARS-CoV-2 variants. Study-level information: Once or twice, 56 days apart, Ad26.COV2.S was delivered intramuscularly.

The CDR3 runs 13 residues. V was pared by 2 bases and J by 0 bases, with 4 bases between. Germline-derived CDR1 and CDR2 are SGHTA and FQGNSA. Method: immunoSEQ multiplex PCR; TCRdb's copy keeps in-frame clones and lacks some. Of fewer than 500,000 clones in the sample, about 91% are singletons; the top ten hold around 2.6%. Treatment noted: about 20 received Ad26.COV2.S at low or high dose, single or two shots; 5 received placebo; per-sample allocation not given. After the first vaccine or placebo injection, samples were drawn on day 63. This clone was seen only a few times. This sequence originates from a person aged 18-65 years who received the Ad26.COV2.S COVID-19 vaccine or a placebo. V gene TRBV7-2 combines with J gene TRBJ1-2, with D unresolved. The sequencing here drew on peripheral blood, taken in a trial of Ad26.COV2.S vaccine versus placebo. CDR3 residues: CASSLTANYGYTF. The CDR3 coding sequence is TGTGCCAGCAGCTTAACAGCTAACTATGGCTACACCTTC.